This T cell receptor beta chain was sequenced in a study of cytomegalovirus exposure and HLA in healthy donors. Looking at the study overall: There were about 85 million unique TCRs (from HLA-typed donors) in an early data release.

Study-wide findings and caveats: HLA alleles showed associations with 15,000 to 20,000 TCR beta sequences in a later analysis, at a 0.05 false discovery rate.

This clone was counted a few times. The antigen is undetermined. Primers for the PCR totalled 60 Vbeta and 13 Jbeta. Assay used: immunoSEQ multiplex PCR; TCRdb lists only in-frame clones, some missing. Of 90,000 to 130,000 clones listed, about 76% were seen once; the top ten hold roughly 4.4%. The CDR3 is 14 residues long. Germline CDR1 and CDR2: SGHNT and YYREEE (reference sequence). V lost 4 bases and J lost 0; bases outside the gene matches: 3. Sequencing was carried out using PBMCs. This clonotype originated in a man aged 25 to 45 in good health and CMV-seropositive. The V gene is TRBV5-4, the J gene TRBJ1-1, with 7 nucleotides matching TRBD1. The chain's CDR3 is CASSPGTVNTEAFF. The DNA for the CDR3 is TGTGCCAGCAGCCCCGGGACAGTGAACACTGAAGCTTTCTTT.